The present T cell receptor beta chain was sequenced within a study of blood T cells in healthy people across ages. Germline assignment: CDR1 MNHEY and CDR2 SVGEGT. The CDR3 totals 13 residues. V was shortened by 5 bases and J by 5 bases, with 11 bases between the two germline ends. This clonotype has at least ten counts. For the second PCR, which ran for about 6 to 11 cycles, a sample-barcoded 5' primer and a J-beta primer mix were used. TCRdb used MiXCR to reprocess the 5' RACE reads, holding one entry per CDR3 protein. The table includes 550,000 to 800,000 distinct CDR3 sequences, about a third detected once.

The clonotype originates from an elderly woman in good health. Sequenced sample: blood. V usage is TRBV6-2 or TRBV6-3 and J usage is TRBJ2-3; D remains ambiguous. CDR3 sequence: CASSELGKDTQYF. The CDR3, as DNA: TGTGCCAGCAGTGAGCTAGGGAAAGATACGCAGTATTTT.